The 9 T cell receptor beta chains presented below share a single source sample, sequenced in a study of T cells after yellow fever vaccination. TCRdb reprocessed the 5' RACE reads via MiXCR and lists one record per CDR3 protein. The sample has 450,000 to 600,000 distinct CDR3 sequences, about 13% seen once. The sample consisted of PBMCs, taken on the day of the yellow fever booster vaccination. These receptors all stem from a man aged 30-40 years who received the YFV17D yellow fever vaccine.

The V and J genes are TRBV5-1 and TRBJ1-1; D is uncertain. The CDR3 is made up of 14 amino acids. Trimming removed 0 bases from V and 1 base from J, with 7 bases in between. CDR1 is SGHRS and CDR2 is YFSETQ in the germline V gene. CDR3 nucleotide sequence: TGCGCCAGCAGCTTGGCCAATGCGAACACTGAAGCTTTCTTT. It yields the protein CASSLANANTEAFF.

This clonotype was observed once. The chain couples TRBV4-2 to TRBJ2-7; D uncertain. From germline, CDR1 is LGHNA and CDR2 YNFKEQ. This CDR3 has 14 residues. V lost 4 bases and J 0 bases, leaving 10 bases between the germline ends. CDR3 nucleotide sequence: TGTGCCAGCAGCCGAGAGCTACACTCCTACGAGCAGTACTTC. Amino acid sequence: CASSRELHSYEQYF.

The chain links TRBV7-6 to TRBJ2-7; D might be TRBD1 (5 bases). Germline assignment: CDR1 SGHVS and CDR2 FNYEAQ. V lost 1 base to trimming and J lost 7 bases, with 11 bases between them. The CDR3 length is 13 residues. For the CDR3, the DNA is TGTGCCAGCAGCTTAGTGCAGGGTTGGGAGCAGTACTTC. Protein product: CASSLVQGWEQYF. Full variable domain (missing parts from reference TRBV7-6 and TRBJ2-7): GAGVSQSPRYKVTKRGQDVALRCDPISGHVSLYWYRQALGQGPEFLTYFNYEAQQDKSGLPNDRFSAERPEGSISTLTIQRTEQRDSAMYRCASSLVQGWEQYFGPGTRLTVT.

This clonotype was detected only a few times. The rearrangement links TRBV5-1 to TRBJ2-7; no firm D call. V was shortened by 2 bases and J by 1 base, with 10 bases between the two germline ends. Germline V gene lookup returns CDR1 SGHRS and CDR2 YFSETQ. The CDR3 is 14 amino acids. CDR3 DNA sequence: TGCGCCAGCAGCTTAGAGCCGTATTCCTACGAGCAGTACTTC. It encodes CASSLEPYSYEQYF. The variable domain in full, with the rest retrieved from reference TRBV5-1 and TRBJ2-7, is KAGVTQTPRYLIKTRGQQVTLSCSPISGHRSVSWYQQTPGQGLQFLFEYFSETQRNKGNFPGRFSGRQFSNSRSEMNVSTLELGDSALYLCASSLEPYSYEQYFGPGTRLTVT.

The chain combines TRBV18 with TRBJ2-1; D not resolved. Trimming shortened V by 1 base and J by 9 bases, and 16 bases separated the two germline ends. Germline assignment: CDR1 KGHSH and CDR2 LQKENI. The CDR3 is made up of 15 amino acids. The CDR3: CASSPLMADLGEQFF. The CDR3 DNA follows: TGTGCCAGCTCACCACTGATGGCCGATTTGGGTGAGCAGTTCTTC. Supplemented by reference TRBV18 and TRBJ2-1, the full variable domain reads NAGVMQNPRHLVRRRGQEARLRCSPMKGHSHVYWYRQLPEEGLKFMVYLQKENIIDESGMPKERFSAEFPKEGPSILRIQQVVRGDSAAYFCASSPLMADLGEQFFGPGTRLTVL.

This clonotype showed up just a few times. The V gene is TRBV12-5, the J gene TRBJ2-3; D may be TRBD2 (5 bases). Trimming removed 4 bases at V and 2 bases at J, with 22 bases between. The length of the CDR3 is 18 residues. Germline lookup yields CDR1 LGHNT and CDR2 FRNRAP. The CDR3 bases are TGTGCTAGTGGTTCGACGACGTTAATGGGGAGTCTCACAGATACGCAGTATTTT. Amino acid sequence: CASGSTTLMGSLTDTQYF.

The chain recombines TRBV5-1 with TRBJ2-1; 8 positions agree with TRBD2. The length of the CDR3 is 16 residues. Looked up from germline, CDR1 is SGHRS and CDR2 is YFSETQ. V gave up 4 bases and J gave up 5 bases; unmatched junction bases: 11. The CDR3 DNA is TGCGCCAGCAGCCGAGGACGGGGACTAGGCGACAATGAGCAGTTCTTC. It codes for CASSRGRGLGDNEQFF.

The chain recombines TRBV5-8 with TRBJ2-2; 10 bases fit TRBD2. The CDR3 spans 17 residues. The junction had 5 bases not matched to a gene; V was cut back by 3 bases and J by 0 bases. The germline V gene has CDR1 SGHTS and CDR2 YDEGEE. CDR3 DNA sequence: TGTGCCAGCAGCTACCCAGCGGGAGGGACGAACACCGGGGAGCTGTTTTTT. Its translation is CASSYPAGGTNTGELFF.

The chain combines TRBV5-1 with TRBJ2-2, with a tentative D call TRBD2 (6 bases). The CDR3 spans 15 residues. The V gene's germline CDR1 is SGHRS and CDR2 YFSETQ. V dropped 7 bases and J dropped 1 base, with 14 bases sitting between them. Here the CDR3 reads CASAHGRENTGELFF. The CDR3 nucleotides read TGCGCCAGCGCCCACGGGCGGGAGAACACCGGGGAGCTGTTTTTT. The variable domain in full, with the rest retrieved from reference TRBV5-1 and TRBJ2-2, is KAGVTQTPRYLIKTRGQQVTLSCSPISGHRSVSWYQQTPGQGLQFLFEYFSETQRNKGNFPGRFSGRQFSNSRSEMNVSTLELGDSALYLCASAHGRENTGELFFGEGSRLTVL.